The TCR beta chain under discussion was sequenced for a study of technical replicates of blood from a few donors. Measured with immunoSEQ multiplex PCR; TCRdb has only the in-frame clones, and not every one. The table lists 91,000 or so clones, roughly 96% of them singletons, with over 0.25% in the top ten. J was trimmed by 4 bases and V by 5 bases; bases with no gene match: 4. The germline CDR1 and CDR2 sequences are MNHEY and SVGAGI. The CDR3 consists of 13 residues. This receptor was identified in a human donor in good health. Sequencing was done on a sample of T cells isolated from PBMCs. The rearrangement joins TRBV6-5 to TRBJ1-2; 7 bases agree with TRBD1. In nucleotides, the CDR3 is TGTGCCAGCAGTACGACAGGGACCTATGGCTACACCTTC. It is translated as CASSTTGTYGYTF.